These 28 T cell receptor beta chains were sequenced from one sample in a study of blood T cell repertoires in COVID-19. Here immunoSEQ multiplex PCR was the method, and the copy in TCRdb shows in-frame clones only, minus some. In the table there are tens of thousands of clones, 82% of which are singletons. The sample comprised peripheral blood. The receptors come from a human donor in a cohort sampled during active COVID-19.

V gene TRBV18 combines with J gene TRBJ1-2; D unclear. Trimming took off 4 bases at V and 0 bases at J, with 15 bases between the two ends. CDR1 and CDR2 (germline): KGHSH, LQKENI. The CDR3 totals 16 residues. The CDR3 region has the DNA TGTGCCAGCTCACGTCTTGGAGAAAGGACTAACTATGGCTACACCTTC. It yields the protein CASSRLGERTNYGYTF. Full variable domain (rest looked up from reference TRBV18 and TRBJ1-2): NAGVMQNPRHLVRRRGQEARLRCSPMKGHSHVYWYRQLPEEGLKFMVYLQKENIIDESGMPKERFSAEFPKEGPSILRIQQVVRGDSAAYFCASSRLGERTNYGYTFGSGTRLTVV.

The chain carries TRBV11-2 and TRBJ1-3; 7 bases match TRBD1. The CDR3 spans 16 residues. Germline CDR1 reads SGHAT; CDR2 reads FQNNGV. Unmatched junction bases numbered 2, after V lost 0 bases and J lost 0 bases. Written as DNA, the CDR3 is TGTGCCAGCAGCTTAGAGGGACAGATCTCTGGAAACACCATATATTTT. Translated: CASSLEGQISGNTIYF.

The gene calls are TRBV7-6 and TRBJ2-7; the D gene is possibly TRBD1 (6 bases). Germline V gene sequence: CDR1 SGHVS, CDR2 FNYEAQ. The CDR3 is made up of 14 amino acids. V was trimmed by 5 bases and J by 2 bases, leaving 13 bases between them. The CDR3 sequence: CASSQIRGTYEQYF. The CDR3, as DNA: TGTGCCAGCAGCCAGATCAGGGGAACCTACGAGCAGTACTTC.

The chain uses TRBV18 and TRBJ1-2; a possible D gene is TRBD1 (5 bases). The CDR3 has 14 residues. V was cut by 2 bases and J by 5 bases, with 12 bases left in between. The V gene's germline CDR1 is KGHSH and CDR2 LQKENI. CDR3 protein: CASSPTSQEYGYTF. Written as DNA, the CDR3 is TGTGCCAGCTCACCAACCTCACAGGAGTATGGCTACACCTTC.

The V and J genes are TRBV1 and TRBJ1-6; the D call TRBD1 from the table was never checked on the DNA. TRBV1 is a pseudogene locus. The CDR3 extends over 16 amino acids. CDR3 loop: CTSSQSPGQRNSPLHF. The CDR3 region has the DNA TGCACCAGCAGCCAGAGCCCGGGACAGCGAAATTCACCCCTCCACTTT.

This clone was found once. CDR3 in amino acids: CASTPQQGFVGGYTF. The CDR3 DNA follows: TGTGCCAGCACCCCCCAACAGGGGTTCGTGGGAGGCTACACCTTC. The gene calls are TRBV6-2 or TRBV6-3 and TRBJ1-2; 7 bases line up with TRBD1. The length of the CDR3 is 15 residues. CDR1 is MNHEY, CDR2 SVGEGT, per germline. V trimming: 7 bases; J trimming: 8 bases; junction bases outside the gene matches: 16.

The table lists this clone with a few counts. The gene calls are TRBV7-8 and TRBJ2-7, with D possibly matching TRBD2 (6 bases). The V gene's germline CDR1 is SGHVS and CDR2 FQNEAQ. V lost 5 bases and J lost 4, with 15 bases in between. The CDR3 loop spans 14 amino acids. DNA of the CDR3: TGTGCCAGCAGCGCCCCGGGACGGGGGTACGAGCAGTACTTC. This codes for CASSAPGRGYEQYF. Filled out from reference TRBV7-8 and TRBJ2-7, the complete variable domain reads GAGVSQSPRYKVAKRGQDVALRCDPISGHVSLFWYQQALGQGPEFLTYFQNEAQLDKSGLPSDRFFAERPEGSVSTLKIQRTQQEDSAVYLCASSAPGRGYEQYFGPGTRLTVT.

This chain joins TRBV7-2 and TRBJ2-3, with a possible D match to TRBD2 (7 bases). The V end lost 8 bases, the J end lost 6 bases, and 24 bases lay between the germline ends. Germline CDR1 and CDR2: SGHTA and FQGNSA. This CDR3 has 16 amino acids. CDR3 nucleotide sequence: TGTGCCAGCCATGATCGGAGAGGGGGGGCAGGGGATACGCAGTATTTT. Translated, it gives CASHDRRGGAGDTQYF.

The chain employs TRBV9 and TRBJ1-3; no clear D. CDR3 size: 12 residues. The V and J ends lost 4 bases and 2 bases respectively, with 4 bases between them. CDR1 and CDR2 (germline): SGDLS, YYNGEE. The CDR3 DNA reads as TGTGCCAGCAGCAGAGCTGGAAACACCATATATTTT. This gives the protein CASSRAGNTIYF.

CDR3 sequence: CASSQDSRGGAVGELFF. In nucleotides, the CDR3 is TGTGCCAGCAGCCAAGATAGTCGCGGGGGGGCCGTCGGGGAGCTGTTTTTT. This sequence joins TRBV4-2 and TRBJ2-2; 9 positions match TRBD2. This CDR3 contains 17 residues. With 0 bases clipped from V and 7 bases from J, the junction kept 9 bases outside the gene matches. Germline CDR1 LGHNA, CDR2 YNFKEQ.

The V gene is TRBV6-1, the J gene TRBJ1-2, with 7 nucleotides matching TRBD1. The CDR3 consists of 15 residues. Trimming removed 2 bases from V and 3 bases from J; junction bases left unmatched: 6. Germline V lookup: CDR1 MNHNS, CDR2 SASEGT. The CDR3 protein is CASSETHRGDYGYTF. The CDR3 DNA sequence: TGTGCCAGCAGTGAAACACACAGGGGTGACTATGGCTACACCTTC.

This clone was counted a single time. V gene TRBV5-5 combines with J gene TRBJ1-5; 7 bases agree with TRBD1. Looked up from germline, CDR1 is SGHKS and CDR2 is YYEKEE (reference sequence). The CDR3 totals 15 residues. The J segment lost 2 bases and the V segment lost 0 bases, leaving 2 bases of the junction unmatched. CDR3 residues: CASSLAQGGNQPQHF. CDR3 bases: TGTGCCAGCAGCTTGGCGCAGGGGGGCAATCAGCCCCAGCATTTT. The full variable domain, in which reference TRBV5-5 and TRBJ1-5 provide the parts outside the CDR3, is DAGVTQSPTHLIKTRGQQVTLRCSPISGHKSVSWYQQVLGQGPQFIFQYYEKEERGRGNFPDRFSARQFPNYSSELNVNALLLGDSALYLCASSLAQGGNQPQHFGDGTRLSIL.

V is TRBV5-8 and J is TRBJ2-3; TRBD2 agrees at 9 bases. The germline CDR1 and CDR2 sequences are SGHTS and YDEGEE. The ends lost 1 base at V and 1 base at J; junction bases unmatched: 1. The length of the CDR3 is 15 residues. The CDR3 DNA reads TGTGCCAGCAGCTTGCGCGGGGGGGGCACAGATACGCAGTATTTT. Encoded protein: CASSLRGGGTDTQYF.

The rearrangement links TRBV7-9 to TRBJ2-2; the match to TRBD1 covers 7 bases. Trimming at V came to 5 bases and at J to 2 bases, leaving 8 bases not matched to a gene. CDR1 is SEHNR and CDR2 is FQNEAQ in the germline V gene (reference sequence). The CDR3 runs 16 residues. In DNA, the CDR3 is TGTGCCAGCAGCCCCGGGACAGCGCCAAACACCGGGGAGCTGTTTTTT. Translating it yields CASSPGTAPNTGELFF. Drawing the rest from reference TRBV7-9 and TRBJ2-2, the complete variable domain is DTGVSQNPRHKITKRGQNVTFRCDPISEHNRLYWYRQTLGQGPEFLTYFQNEAQLEKSRLLSDRFSAERPKGSFSTLEIQRTEQGDSAMYLCASSPGTAPNTGELFFGEGSRLTVL.

The chain recombines TRBV19 with TRBJ1-1; possible D gene TRBD1, 5 bases. The V gene lost 4 bases and the J gene lost 0 bases, with 9 bases spanning the gap. The germline CDR1 and CDR2 sequences are LNHDA and SQIVND (reference sequence). The CDR3 runs 14 residues. The CDR3 DNA is TGTGCCAGTAGTAGGGGGGACGTGAACACTGAAGCTTTCTTT. This translates into CASSRGDVNTEAFF.

This chain connects TRBV3-1 (or the pseudogene TRBV3-2) to TRBJ2-7; 7 bases align to TRBD2. Unmatched junction bases numbered 4, after V lost 3 bases and J lost 5 bases. The CDR3 has 13 amino acids. CDR1 is LGHDT, CDR2 YNNKEL, per germline (reference sequence). This CDR3 reads CASSHSGLDEQYF. The CDR3 nucleotides are TGTGCCAGCAGCCATTCCGGACTAGACGAGCAGTACTTC.

The J gene is TRBJ2-7, the V gene TRBV6-5; 7 bases map to TRBD1. Trimming took 5 bases from V and 5 from J; bases not matched to a gene: 6. Germline CDR1 is MNHEY and CDR2 is SVGAGI. The CDR3 covers 13 residues. The CDR3 sequence: CASSRDSFNEQYF. The CDR3 DNA is TGTGCCAGCAGTCGGGACAGCTTCAACGAGCAGTACTTC.

The rearrangement links TRBV7-6 to TRBJ1-6; 7 nucleotides agree with TRBD1. The CDR3 is made up of 15 amino acids. Germline V gives CDR1 SGHVS, CDR2 FNYEAQ. The trim removed 3 bases at V and 6 bases at J, leaving 5 bases unmatched. CDR3 region: CASSLGQLSNSPLHF. CDR3 in DNA: TGTGCCAGCAGCTTGGGACAGTTATCTAATTCACCCCTCCACTTT.

The V gene is TRBV27, the J gene TRBJ2-5; the match to TRBD1 covers 9 bases. This CDR3 is 16 amino acids long. Germline assignment: CDR1 MNHEY and CDR2 SMNVEV (reference sequence). V lost 4 bases, J lost 5 bases, and 11 bases stayed unmatched. As DNA, the CDR3 is TGTGCCAGCAGTTCTCACCAGGACAGGGGAGAGGAGACCCAGTACTTC. It encodes CASSSHQDRGEETQYF.

V is TRBV3-1 (or the pseudogene TRBV3-2) and J is TRBJ1-6; TRBD1 might be the D (5 bases). The CDR3 sequence is 12 residues long. The V and J ends lost 4 bases and 13 bases respectively, with 11 bases between them. The germline V gene has CDR1 LGHDT and CDR2 YNNKEL (reference sequence). CDR3 amino acids: CASSRLGPPLHF. The CDR3 nucleotides read TGTGCCAGCAGCCGCCTGGGGCCTCCCCTCCACTTT.

The V call is TRBV6-2 or TRBV6-3, the J call TRBJ1-1; 7 bases align to TRBD1. The CDR3 is 18 amino acids. CDR1 MNHEY and CDR2 SVGEGT come from the germline V gene. The trim removed 2 bases at V and 4 bases at J, leaving 16 bases unmatched. CDR3 protein: CASSYPPDRVLLFTEAFF. The CDR3, as DNA: TGTGCCAGCAGTTACCCCCCCGACAGGGTTTTATTGTTCACTGAAGCTTTCTTT.

The V and J genes are TRBV13 and TRBJ2-3; 12 bases fit TRBD2. CDR3 size: 16 residues. J gave up 5 bases and V 2 bases, and 5 bases lay outside the gene matches. Germline V gene data show CDR1 as PRHDT and CDR2 as FYEKMQ (reference sequence). Here the CDR3 DNA reads TGTGCCAGCAGCTTAAGACTAGCGGGGGCCCTAGATACGCAGTATTTT. Amino acids: CASSLRLAGALDTQYF.

V usage is TRBV7-2 and J usage is TRBJ1-1; maybe TRBD1 (6 bases). This CDR3 contains 13 residues. The ends were cut back, 6 bases at V and 1 base at J, with 9 bases in the middle. CDR1 is SGHTA, CDR2 FQGNSA, per germline. CDR3 in DNA: TGTGCCAGCAGTGACAGGTCGAACACTGAAGCTTTCTTT. This gives the protein CASSDRSNTEAFF.

The CDR3 reads CASSSDKNTEAFF. The CDR3 bases are TGTGCCAGCAGTTCAGACAAGAACACTGAAGCTTTCTTT. The J gene is TRBJ1-1, the V gene TRBV27; no firm D call. Germline values: CDR1 MNHEY, CDR2 SMNVEV (reference sequence). The CDR3 loop spans 13 amino acids. Trimming took off 4 bases at V and 1 base at J, with 7 bases between the two ends.

This clone was observed once. V gene TRBV4-2 combines with J gene TRBJ1-2; D is perhaps TRBD1 (5 bases). From germline, CDR1 is LGHNA and CDR2 YNFKEQ. The CDR3 length is 16 residues. V gave up 4 bases and J gave up 4 bases, with 19 bases separating them. CDR3 residues: CASSPREPGQGYGYTF. For the CDR3, the DNA is TGTGCCAGCAGCCCCCGTGAGCCTGGGCAGGGCTATGGCTACACCTTC.

The chain employs TRBV27 and TRBJ1-5; D gene ambiguous. Trimming cost V 10 bases and J 3 bases, with 19 bases left between them. The CDR3 is 15 residues long. Germline assignment: CDR1 MNHEY and CDR2 SMNVEV (reference sequence). Here the CDR3 reads CANIKTGNYNQPQHF. The CDR3 nucleotides are TGTGCCAACATAAAAACCGGGAACTACAATCAGCCCCAGCATTTT.

Details on this clone: The same CDR3 can be traced to other DNA sequences in this sample. V and J are TRBV5-1 and TRBJ1-1; D not resolved. V lost 3 bases to trimming and J lost 0 bases, with 6 bases between them. The CDR3 loop spans 13 amino acids. Germline CDR1 and CDR2: SGHRS and YFSETQ. Here the CDR3 DNA reads TGCGCCAGCAGCTCTACAGTGAACACTGAAGCTTTCTTT. Encoded protein: CASSSTVNTEAFF.

The rearrangement links TRBV30 to TRBJ1-1; D gene ambiguous. The CDR3 sequence is 14 residues long. Germline CDR1 reads GTSNPN; CDR2 reads SVGIG (reference sequence). Between the trimmed V and J ends, which lost 1 base and 0 bases, there was a span of 9 bases. Here the CDR3 reads CAWSALSLNTEAFF. The CDR3 nucleotides are TGTGCCTGGAGTGCCCTGAGTCTGAACACTGAAGCTTTCTTT.